The source of this T cell receptor (beta chain) is a study of sequential checkpoint blockade in melanoma. The CDR3 covers 15 residues. CDR1 and CDR2 (germline): PRHDT, FYEKMQ (reference sequence). The V end lost 5 bases, the J end lost 0 bases, and 13 bases lay between the germline ends. Treatment denoted: randomized to nivolumab then ipilimumab (arm A) or the reverse (arm B). Measured with immunoSEQ multiplex PCR; TCRdb has only the in-frame clones, and not every one. The sample has 25,000 to 35,000 clones; roughly nine tenths are singletons. This clonotype was obtained from a human donor with melanoma. The chain links TRBV13 to TRBJ1-1; D ambiguous. The sequencing here drew on CD8+ T cells sorted from blood (inferred from file names), taken from a patient given nivolumab and ipilimumab in sequence. This chain's CDR3 is CASSIQAPMNTEAFF. The CDR3 DNA follows: TGTGCCAGCAGCATCCAGGCCCCCATGAACACTGAAGCTTTCTTT.